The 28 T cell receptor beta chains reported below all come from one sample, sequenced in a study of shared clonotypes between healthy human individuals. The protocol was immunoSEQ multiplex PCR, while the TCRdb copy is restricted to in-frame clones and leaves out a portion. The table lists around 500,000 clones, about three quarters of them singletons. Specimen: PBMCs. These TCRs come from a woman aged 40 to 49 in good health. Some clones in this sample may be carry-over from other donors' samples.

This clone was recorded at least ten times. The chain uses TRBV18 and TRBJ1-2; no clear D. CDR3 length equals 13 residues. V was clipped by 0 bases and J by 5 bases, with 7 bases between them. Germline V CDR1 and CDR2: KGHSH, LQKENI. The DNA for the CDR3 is TGTGCCAGCTCACCACCGAACCAATATGGCTACACCTTC. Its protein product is CASSPPNQYGYTF.

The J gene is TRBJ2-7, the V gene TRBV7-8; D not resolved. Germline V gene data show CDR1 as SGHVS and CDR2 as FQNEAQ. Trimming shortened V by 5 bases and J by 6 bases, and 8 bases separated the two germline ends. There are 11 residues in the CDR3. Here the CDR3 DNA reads TGTGCCAGCAGCCAGGCGTCCGAGCAGTACTTC. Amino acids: CASSQASEQYF.

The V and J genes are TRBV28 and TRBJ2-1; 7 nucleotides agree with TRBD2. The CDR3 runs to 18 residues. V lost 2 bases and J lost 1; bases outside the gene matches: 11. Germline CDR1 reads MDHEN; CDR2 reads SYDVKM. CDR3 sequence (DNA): TGTGCCAGCAGTTTAGCGGGTATGGCTAGCGGATCCTACAATGAGCAGTTCTTC. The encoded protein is CASSLAGMASGSYNEQFF.

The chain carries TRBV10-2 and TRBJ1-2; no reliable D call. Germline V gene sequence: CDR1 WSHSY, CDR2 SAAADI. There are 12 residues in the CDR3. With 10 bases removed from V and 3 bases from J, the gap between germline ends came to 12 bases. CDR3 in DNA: TGCGCCAACACCACGGGAGACTATGGCTACACCTTC. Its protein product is CANTTGDYGYTF.

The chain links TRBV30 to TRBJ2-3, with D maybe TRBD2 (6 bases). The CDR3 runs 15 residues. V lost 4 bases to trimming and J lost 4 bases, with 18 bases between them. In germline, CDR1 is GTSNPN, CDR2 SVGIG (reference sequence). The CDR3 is CAWTPGGAGADTQYF. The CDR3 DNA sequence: TGTGCCTGGACCCCAGGAGGGGCAGGTGCAGATACGCAGTATTTT.

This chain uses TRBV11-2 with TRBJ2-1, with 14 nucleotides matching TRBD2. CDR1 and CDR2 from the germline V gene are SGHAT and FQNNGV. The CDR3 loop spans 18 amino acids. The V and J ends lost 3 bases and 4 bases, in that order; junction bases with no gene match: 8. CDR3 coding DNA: TGTGCCAGCAGCTTCGACGGACTAGCGGGAGGTGGGTACAATGAGCAGTTCTTC. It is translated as CASSFDGLAGGGYNEQFF. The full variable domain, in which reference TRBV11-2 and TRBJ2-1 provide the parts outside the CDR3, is EAGVAQSPRYKIIEKRQSVAFWCNPISGHATLYWYQQILGQGPKLLIQFQNNGVVDDSQLPKDRFSAERLKGVDSTLKIQPAKLEDSAVYLCASSFDGLAGGGYNEQFFGPGTRLTVL.

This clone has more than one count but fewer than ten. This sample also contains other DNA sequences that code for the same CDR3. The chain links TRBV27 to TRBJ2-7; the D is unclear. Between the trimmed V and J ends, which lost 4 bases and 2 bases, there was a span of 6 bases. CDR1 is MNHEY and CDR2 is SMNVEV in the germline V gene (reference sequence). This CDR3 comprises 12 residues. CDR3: CASSSPTYEQYF. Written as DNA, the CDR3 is TGTGCCAGCAGTTCCCCCACCTACGAGCAGTACTTC.

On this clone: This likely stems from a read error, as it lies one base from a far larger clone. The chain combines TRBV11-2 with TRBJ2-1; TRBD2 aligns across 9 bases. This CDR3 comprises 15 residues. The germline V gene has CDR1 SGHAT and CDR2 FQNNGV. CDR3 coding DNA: TGTGCCAGCAGCGTGCAAGCGGGAGGATACAATGAGCAGCTCTTC. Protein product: CASSVQAGGYNEQLF.

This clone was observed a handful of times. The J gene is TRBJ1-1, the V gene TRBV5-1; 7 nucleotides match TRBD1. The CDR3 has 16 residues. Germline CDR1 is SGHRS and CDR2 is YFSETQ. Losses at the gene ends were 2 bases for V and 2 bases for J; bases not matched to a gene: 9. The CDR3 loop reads CASSFLPEGANTEAFF. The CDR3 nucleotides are TGCGCCAGCAGCTTCCTCCCAGAGGGGGCAAACACTGAAGCTTTCTTT.

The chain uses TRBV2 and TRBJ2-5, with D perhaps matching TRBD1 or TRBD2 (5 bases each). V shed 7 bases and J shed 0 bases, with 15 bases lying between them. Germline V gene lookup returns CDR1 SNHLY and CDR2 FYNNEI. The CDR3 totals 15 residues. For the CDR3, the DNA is TGTGCCAGCACCAGAGGGGTGGGGGACCAAGAGACCCAGTACTTC. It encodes CASTRGVGDQETQYF.

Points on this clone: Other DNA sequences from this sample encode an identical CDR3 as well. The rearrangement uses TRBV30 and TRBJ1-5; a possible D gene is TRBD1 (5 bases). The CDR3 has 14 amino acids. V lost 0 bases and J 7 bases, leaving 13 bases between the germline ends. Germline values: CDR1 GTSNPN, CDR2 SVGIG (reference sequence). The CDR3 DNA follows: TGTGCCTGGAGTGTACTGGGGGTTGGACAGCCCCAGCATTTT. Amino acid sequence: CAWSVLGVGQPQHF.

The CDR3 here is CASSPMGQREDYEQYF. DNA for the CDR3: TGTGCCAGCAGTCCAATGGGCCAGCGGGAGGACTACGAGCAGTACTTC. The rearrangement joins TRBV28 to TRBJ2-7; 9 bases agree with TRBD2. The junction had 11 bases not matched to a gene; V was cut back by 5 bases and J by 3 bases. The germline V gene has CDR1 MDHEN and CDR2 SYDVKM. This CDR3 contains 16 residues. Supplemented by reference TRBV28 and TRBJ2-7, the full variable domain reads DVKVTQSSRYLVKRTGEKVFLECVQDMDHENMFWYRQDPGLGLRLIYFSYDVKMKEKGDIPEGYSVSREKKERFSLILESASTNQTSMYLCASSPMGQREDYEQYFGPGTRLTVT.

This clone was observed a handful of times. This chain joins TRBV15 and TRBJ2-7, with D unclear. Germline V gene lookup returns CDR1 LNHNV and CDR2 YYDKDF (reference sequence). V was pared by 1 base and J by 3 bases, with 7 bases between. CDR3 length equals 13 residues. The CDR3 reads CATSRGADYEQYF. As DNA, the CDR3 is TGTGCCACCAGCAGAGGGGCTGACTACGAGCAGTACTTC.

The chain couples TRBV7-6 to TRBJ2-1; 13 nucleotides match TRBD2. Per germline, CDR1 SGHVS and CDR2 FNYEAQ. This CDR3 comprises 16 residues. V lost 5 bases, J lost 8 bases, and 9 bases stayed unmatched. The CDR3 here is CASSTLLAGGRHEQFF. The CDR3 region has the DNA TGTGCCAGCAGCACATTACTAGCGGGAGGGCGCCATGAGCAGTTCTTC.

As DNA, the CDR3 is TGCGCCAGCAGCTTGTCCTCGGCTAGCGGAAACTACTACGAGCAGTACTTC. This encodes CASSLSSASGNYYEQYF. The rearrangement links TRBV5-1 to TRBJ2-7; 7 nucleotides agree with TRBD2. Trimming took 1 base from V and 3 from J; bases not matched to a gene: 13. Germline assignment: CDR1 SGHRS and CDR2 YFSETQ. The CDR3 spans 17 residues.

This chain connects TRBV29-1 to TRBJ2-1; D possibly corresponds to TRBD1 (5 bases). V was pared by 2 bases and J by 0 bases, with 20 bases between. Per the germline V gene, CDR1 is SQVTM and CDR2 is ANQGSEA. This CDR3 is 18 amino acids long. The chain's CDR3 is CSVERGLGRQDSYNEQFF. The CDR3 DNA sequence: TGCAGCGTTGAAAGGGGTTTAGGACGCCAAGACTCCTACAATGAGCAGTTCTTC.

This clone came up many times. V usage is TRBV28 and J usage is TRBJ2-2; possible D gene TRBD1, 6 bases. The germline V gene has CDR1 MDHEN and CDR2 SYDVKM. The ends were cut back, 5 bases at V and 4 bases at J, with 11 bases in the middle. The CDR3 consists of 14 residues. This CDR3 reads CASSRGGGTGELFF. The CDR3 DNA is TGTGCCAGCAGTCGTGGGGGCGGCACCGGGGAGCTGTTTTTT. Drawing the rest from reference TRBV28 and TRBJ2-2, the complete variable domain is DVKVTQSSRYLVKRTGEKVFLECVQDMDHENMFWYRQDPGLGLRLIYFSYDVKMKEKGDIPEGYSVSREKKERFSLILESASTNQTSMYLCASSRGGGTGELFFGEGSRLTVL.

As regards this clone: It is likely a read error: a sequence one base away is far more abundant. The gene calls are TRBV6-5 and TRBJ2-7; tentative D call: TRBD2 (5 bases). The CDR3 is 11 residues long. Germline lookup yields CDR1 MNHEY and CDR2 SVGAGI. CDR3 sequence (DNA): TGTGCCAGTGGAAGGGAGTACGTGCAGTACTTC. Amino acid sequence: CASGREYVQYF.

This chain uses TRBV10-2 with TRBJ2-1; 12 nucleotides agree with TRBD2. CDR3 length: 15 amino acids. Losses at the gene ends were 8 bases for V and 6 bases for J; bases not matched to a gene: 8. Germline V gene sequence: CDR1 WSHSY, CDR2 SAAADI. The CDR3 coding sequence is TGCGCCAGCTCCCTAGCGGGAGGGCGAGGCAATGAGCAGTTCTTC. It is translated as CASSLAGGRGNEQFF.

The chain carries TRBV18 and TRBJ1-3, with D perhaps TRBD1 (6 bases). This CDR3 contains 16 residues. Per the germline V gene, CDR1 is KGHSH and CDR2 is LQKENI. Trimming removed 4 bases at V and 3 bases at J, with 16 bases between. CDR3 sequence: CASSHTPQGIGNTIYF. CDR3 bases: TGTGCCAGCTCACACACCCCACAGGGAATTGGAAACACCATATATTTT.

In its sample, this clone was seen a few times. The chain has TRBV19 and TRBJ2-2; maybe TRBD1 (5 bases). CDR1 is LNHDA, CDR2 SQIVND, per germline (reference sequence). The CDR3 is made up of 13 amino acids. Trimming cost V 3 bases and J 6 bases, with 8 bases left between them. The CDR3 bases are TGTGCCAGTAGTATCGCAGGGTCCGGGGAGCTGTTTTTT. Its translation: CASSIAGSGELFF. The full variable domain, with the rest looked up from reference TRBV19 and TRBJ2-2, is DGGITQSPKYLFRKEGQNVTLSCEQNLNHDAMYWYRQDPGQGLRLIYYSQIVNDFQKGDIAEGYSVSREKKESFPLTVTSAQKNPTAFYLCASSIAGSGELFFGEGSRLTVL.

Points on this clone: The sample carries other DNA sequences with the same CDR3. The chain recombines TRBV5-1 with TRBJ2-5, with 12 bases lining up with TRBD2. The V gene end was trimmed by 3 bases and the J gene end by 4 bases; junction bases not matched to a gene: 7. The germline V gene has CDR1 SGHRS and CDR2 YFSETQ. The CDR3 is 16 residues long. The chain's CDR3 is CASSSRLAGVGETQYF. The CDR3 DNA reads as TGCGCCAGCAGCTCCAGACTAGCGGGAGTGGGAGAGACCCAGTACTTC.

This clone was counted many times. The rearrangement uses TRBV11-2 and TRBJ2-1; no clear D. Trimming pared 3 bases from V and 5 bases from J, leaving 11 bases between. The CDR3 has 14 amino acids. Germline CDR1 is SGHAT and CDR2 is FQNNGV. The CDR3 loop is CASSFIGQNNEQFF. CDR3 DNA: TGTGCCAGCAGCTTCATCGGCCAAAACAATGAGCAGTTCTTC.

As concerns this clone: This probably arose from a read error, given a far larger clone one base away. The CDR3 DNA reads as TGTGCCAGCAGTTCATGGGAGACAGGGGGTGGCCACACCTTC. Translating it yields CASSSWETGGGHTF. This chain joins TRBV27 and TRBJ1-2; 9 bases fit TRBD1. CDR1 is MNHEY and CDR2 is SMNVEV in the germline V gene (reference sequence). The CDR3 runs 14 residues.

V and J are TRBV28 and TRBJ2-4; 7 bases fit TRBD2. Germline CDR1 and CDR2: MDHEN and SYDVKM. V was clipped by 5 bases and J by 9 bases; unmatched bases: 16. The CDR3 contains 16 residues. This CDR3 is CASSGGVEYGMGIQYF. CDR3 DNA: TGTGCCAGCAGTGGGGGGGTCGAGTACGGGATGGGCATTCAGTACTTC.

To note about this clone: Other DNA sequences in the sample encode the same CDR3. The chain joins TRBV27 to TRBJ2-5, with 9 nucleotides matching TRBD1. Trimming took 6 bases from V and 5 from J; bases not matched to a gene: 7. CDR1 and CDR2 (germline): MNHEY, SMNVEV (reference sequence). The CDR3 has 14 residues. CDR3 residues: CASSQGDRDETQYF. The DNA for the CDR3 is TGTGCCAGCAGCCAAGGGGACAGGGATGAGACCCAGTACTTC.

In DNA form, the CDR3 reads TGCGCCAGCAGCCAAGCCCGGGGCAGGGTTTTTGAAAAACTGTTTTTT. It translates to CASSQARGRVFEKLFF. The rearrangement joins TRBV4-3 to TRBJ1-4; TRBD1 is a possible D gene (5 bases). CDR3 length: 16 amino acids. CDR1 LGHNA and CDR2 YSLEER come from the germline V gene. Trimming took 1 base from V and 7 from J, leaving 16 bases between them.

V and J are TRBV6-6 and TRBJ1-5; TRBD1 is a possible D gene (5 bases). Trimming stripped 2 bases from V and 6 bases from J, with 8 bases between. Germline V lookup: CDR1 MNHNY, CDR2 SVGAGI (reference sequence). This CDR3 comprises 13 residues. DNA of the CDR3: TGTGCCAGCAGTTACAACGGGGGTCAGCCCCAGCATTTT. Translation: CASSYNGGQPQHF.